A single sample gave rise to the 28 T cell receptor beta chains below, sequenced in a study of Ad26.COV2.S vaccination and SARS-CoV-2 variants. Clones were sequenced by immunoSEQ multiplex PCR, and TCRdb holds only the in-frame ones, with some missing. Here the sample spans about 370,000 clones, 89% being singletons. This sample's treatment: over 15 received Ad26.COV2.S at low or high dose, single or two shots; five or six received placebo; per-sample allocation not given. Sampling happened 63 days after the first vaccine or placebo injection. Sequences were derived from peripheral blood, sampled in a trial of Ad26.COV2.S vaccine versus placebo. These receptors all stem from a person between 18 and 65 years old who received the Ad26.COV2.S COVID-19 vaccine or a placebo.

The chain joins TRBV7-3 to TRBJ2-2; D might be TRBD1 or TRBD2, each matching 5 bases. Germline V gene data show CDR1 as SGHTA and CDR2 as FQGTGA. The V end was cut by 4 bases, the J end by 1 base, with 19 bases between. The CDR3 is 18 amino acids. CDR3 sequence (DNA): TGTGCCAGCAGCTCGGGGCCCGGGGAAGGGCTGAACACCGGGGAGCTGTTTTTT. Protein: CASSSGPGEGLNTGELFF.

CDR3 amino acids: CASSPLKPGGPKEETQYF. CDR3 in DNA: TGTGCCAGCTCACCGTTAAAGCCGGGAGGGCCGAAGGAGGAGACCCAGTACTTC. The genes are TRBV18 and TRBJ2-5; 8 nucleotides agree with TRBD2. CDR1 and CDR2 (germline): KGHSH, LQKENI. This CDR3 comprises 18 residues. Trimming cost V 3 bases and J 5 bases; bases outside gene matches: 17.

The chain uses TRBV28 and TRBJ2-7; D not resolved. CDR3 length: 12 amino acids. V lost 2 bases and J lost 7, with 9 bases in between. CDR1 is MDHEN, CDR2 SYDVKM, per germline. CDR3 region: CASSLPWLEQYF. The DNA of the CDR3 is TGTGCCAGCAGTTTACCGTGGTTAGAGCAGTACTTC. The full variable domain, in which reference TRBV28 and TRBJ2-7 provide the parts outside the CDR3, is DVKVTQSSRYLVKRTGEKVFLECVQDMDHENMFWYRQDPGLGLRLIYFSYDVKMKEKGDIPEGYSVSREKKERFSLILESASTNQTSMYLCASSLPWLEQYFGPGTRLTVT.

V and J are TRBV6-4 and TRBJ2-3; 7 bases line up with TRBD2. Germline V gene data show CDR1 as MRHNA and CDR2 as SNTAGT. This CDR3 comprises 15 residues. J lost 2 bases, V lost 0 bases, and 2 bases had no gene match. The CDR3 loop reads CASSDSAGDTDTQYF. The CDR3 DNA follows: TGTGCCAGCAGTGACTCGGCGGGAGACACAGATACGCAGTATTTT.

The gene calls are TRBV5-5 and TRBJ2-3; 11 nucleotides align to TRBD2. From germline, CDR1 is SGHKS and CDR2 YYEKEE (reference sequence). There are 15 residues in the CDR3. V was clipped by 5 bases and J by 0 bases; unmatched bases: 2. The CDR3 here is CASRRLAGSTDTQYF. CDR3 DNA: TGTGCCAGCAGAAGACTAGCGGGAAGCACAGATACGCAGTATTTT.

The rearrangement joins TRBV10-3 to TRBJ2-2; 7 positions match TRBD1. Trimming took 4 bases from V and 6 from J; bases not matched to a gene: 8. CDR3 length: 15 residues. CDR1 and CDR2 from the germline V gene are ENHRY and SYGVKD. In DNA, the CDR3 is TGTGCCATCAGTGCCAGGGACAGCAAGGCCGGGGAGCTGTTTTTT. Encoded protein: CAISARDSKAGELFF.

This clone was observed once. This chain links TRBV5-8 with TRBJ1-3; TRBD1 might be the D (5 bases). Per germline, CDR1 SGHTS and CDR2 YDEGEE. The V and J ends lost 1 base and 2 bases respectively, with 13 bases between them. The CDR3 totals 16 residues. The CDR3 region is CASSLRRARAGNTIYF. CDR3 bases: TGTGCCAGCAGCTTGCGCAGGGCTAGGGCTGGAAACACCATATATTTT. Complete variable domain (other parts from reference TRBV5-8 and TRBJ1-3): EAGVTQSPTHLIKTRGQQATLRCSPISGHTSVYWYQQALGLGLQFLLWYDEGEERNRGNFPPRFSGRQFPNYSSELNVNALELEDSALYLCASSLRRARAGNTIYFGEGSWLTVV.

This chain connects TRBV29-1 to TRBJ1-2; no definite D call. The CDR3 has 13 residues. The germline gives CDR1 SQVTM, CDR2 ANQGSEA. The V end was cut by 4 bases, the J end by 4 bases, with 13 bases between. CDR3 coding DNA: TGCAGCGTTGTCAGCCGCGACCTCTATGGCTACACCTTC. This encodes CSVVSRDLYGYTF.

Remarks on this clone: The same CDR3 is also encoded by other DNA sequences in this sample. CDR3: CASSSGTGTYEQYF. The CDR3 region has the DNA TGCGCCAGCAGCTCCGGGACAGGGACCTACGAGCAGTACTTC. This rearrangement joins TRBV5-1 to TRBJ2-7; 9 bases are a match to TRBD1. The germline V gene encodes CDR1 SGHRS and CDR2 YFSETQ. The CDR3 spans 14 residues. V lost 3 bases, J lost 2 bases, and 3 bases stayed unmatched.

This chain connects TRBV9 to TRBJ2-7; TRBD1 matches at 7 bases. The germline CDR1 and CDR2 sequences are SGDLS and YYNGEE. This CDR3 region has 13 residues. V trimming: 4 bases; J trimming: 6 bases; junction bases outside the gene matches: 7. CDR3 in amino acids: CASSPGTAAEQYF. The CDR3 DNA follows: TGTGCCAGCAGCCCTGGGACAGCCGCCGAGCAGTACTTC.

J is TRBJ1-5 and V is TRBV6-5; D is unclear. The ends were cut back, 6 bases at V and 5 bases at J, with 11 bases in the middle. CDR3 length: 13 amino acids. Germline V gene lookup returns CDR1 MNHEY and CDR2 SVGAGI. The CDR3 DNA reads TGTGCCAGCAGCACACAGCTTTATCAGCCCCAGCATTTT. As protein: CASSTQLYQPQHF.

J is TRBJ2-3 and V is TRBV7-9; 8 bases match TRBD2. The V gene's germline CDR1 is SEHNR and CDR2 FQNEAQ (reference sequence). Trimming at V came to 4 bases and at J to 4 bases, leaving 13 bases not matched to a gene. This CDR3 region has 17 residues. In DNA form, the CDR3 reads TGTGCCAGCAGCTCCCTCCTAACGGGAGGGAGCGCAGATACGCAGTATTTT. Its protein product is CASSSLLTGGSADTQYF.

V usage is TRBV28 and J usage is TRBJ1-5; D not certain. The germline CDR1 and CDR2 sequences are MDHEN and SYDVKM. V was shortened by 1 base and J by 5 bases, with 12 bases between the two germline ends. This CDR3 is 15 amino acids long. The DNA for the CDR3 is TGTGCCAGCAGTTTATCTCGGGTACCCTATCAGCCCCAGCATTTT. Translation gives CASSLSRVPYQPQHF.

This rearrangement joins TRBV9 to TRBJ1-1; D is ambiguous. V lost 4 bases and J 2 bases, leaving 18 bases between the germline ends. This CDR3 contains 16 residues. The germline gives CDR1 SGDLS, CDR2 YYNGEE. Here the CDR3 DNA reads TGTGCCAGCAGCTCCCCCAAGGTCTCCGGAAACACTGAAGCTTTCTTT. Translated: CASSSPKVSGNTEAFF.

The CDR3 reads CASSQEPSRNNNEQFF. CDR3 nucleotides: TGTGCCAGCAGCCAAGAACCTAGCAGGAACAACAATGAGCAGTTCTTC. The chain links TRBV3-1 (or the pseudogene TRBV3-2) to TRBJ2-1; possible D gene TRBD2, 5 bases. CDR1 LGHDT and CDR2 YNNKEL come from the germline V gene (reference sequence). This CDR3 contains 16 residues. Deletions cut 0 bases from V and 5 bases from J, with 14 bases between.

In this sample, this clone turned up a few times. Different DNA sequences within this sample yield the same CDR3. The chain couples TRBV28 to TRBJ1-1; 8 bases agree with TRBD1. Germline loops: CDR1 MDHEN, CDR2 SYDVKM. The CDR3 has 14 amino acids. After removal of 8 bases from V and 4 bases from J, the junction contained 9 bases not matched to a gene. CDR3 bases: TGTGCCAGCCCGCCAGGGGGCAGGACCACTGAAGCTTTCTTT. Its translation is CASPPGGRTTEAFF.

The CDR3 is CASSRPGPDEKLFF. The CDR3, as DNA: TGCGCCAGCAGCCGTCCGGGGCCTGATGAAAAACTGTTTTTT. The gene calls are TRBV5-1 and TRBJ1-4; TRBD1 might be the D (5 bases). V was cut by 4 bases and J by 6 bases, with 13 bases left in between. Germline V gives CDR1 SGHRS, CDR2 YFSETQ. The CDR3 extends over 14 amino acids.

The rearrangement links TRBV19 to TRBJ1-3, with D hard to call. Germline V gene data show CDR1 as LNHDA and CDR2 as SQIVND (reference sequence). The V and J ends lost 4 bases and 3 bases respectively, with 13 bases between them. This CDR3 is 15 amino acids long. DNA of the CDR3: TGTGCCAGTAGTACCGCCCTGGGATTTGGAAACACCATATATTTT. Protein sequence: CASSTALGFGNTIYF.

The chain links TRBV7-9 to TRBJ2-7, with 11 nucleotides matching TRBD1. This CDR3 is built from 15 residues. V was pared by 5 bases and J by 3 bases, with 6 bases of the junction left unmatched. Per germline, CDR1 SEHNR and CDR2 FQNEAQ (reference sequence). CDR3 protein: CASSPRTGGLYEQYF. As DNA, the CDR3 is TGTGCCAGCAGCCCTCGGACAGGGGGCCTCTACGAGCAGTACTTC.

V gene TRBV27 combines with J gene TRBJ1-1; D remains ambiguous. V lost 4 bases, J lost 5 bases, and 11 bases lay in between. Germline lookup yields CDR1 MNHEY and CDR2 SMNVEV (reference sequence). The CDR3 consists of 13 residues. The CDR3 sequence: CASSWQEETEAFF. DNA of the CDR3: TGTGCCAGCAGTTGGCAGGAGGAGACTGAAGCTTTCTTT.

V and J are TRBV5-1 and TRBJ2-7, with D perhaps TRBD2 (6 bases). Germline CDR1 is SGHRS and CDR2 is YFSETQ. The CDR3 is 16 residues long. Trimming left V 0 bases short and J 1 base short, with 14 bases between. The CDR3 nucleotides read TGCGCCAGCAGCTTGGGGGACCGGACTATATCCTACGAGCAGTACTTC. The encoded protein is CASSLGDRTISYEQYF.

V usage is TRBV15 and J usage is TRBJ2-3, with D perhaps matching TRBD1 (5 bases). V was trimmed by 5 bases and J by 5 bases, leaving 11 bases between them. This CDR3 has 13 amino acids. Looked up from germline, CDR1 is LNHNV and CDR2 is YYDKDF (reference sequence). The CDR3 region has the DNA TGTGCCACCAGCGCCAGTACAGGAGATACGCAGTATTTT. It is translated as CATSASTGDTQYF.

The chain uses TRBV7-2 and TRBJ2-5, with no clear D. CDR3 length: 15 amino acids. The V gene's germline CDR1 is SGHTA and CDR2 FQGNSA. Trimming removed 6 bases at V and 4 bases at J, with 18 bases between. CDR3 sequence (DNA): TGTGCCAGCAGTCGTCTTTTAGGGTGGGGAGAGACCCAGTACTTC. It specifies CASSRLLGWGETQYF.

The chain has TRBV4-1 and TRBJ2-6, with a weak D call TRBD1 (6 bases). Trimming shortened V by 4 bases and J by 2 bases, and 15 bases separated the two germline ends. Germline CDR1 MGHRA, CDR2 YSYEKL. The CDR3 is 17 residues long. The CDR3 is CASSPDTTGTGANVLTF. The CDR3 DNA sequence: TGCGCCAGCAGCCCGGATACAACAGGGACTGGGGCCAACGTCCTGACTTTC.

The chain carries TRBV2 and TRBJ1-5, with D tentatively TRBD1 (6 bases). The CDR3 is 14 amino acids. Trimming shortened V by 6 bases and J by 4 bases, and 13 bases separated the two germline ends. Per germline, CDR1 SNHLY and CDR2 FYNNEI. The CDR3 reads CASSGQGRNQPQHF. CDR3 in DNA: TGTGCCAGCAGCGGGCAGGGGCGAAATCAGCCCCAGCATTTT.

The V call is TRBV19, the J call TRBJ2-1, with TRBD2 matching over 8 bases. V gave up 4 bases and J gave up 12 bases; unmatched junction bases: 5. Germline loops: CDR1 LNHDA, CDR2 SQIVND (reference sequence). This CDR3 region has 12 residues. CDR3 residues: CASSSLGGVQFF. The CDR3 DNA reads TGTGCCAGTAGTAGCCTCGGGGGGGTGCAGTTCTTC.

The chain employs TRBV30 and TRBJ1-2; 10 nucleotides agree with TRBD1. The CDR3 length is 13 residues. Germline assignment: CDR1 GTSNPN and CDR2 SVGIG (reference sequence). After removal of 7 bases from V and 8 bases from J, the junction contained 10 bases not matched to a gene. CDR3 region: CASYGTGEGGYTF. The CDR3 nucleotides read TGTGCCTCATACGGGACAGGGGAGGGAGGCTACACCTTC.

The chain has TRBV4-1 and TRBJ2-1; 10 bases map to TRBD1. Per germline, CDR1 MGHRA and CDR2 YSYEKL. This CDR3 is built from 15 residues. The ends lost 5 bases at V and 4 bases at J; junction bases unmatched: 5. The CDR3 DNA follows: TGCGCCAGCAGCTTCCGGGACAGGGGTTACAATGAGCAGTTCTTC. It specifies CASSFRDRGYNEQFF.